This TCR beta chain is from a study of OX40 agonist ivuxolimab in advanced cancers. The CDR3 contains 10 residues. Losses at the gene ends were 6 bases for V and 11 bases for J; bases not matched to a gene: 5. CDR1 DFQATT and CDR2 SNEGSKA come from the germline V gene (reference sequence). Libraries were prepared by immunoSEQ multiplex PCR; TCRdb keeps only in-frame clonotypes and omits some of them. The sample shows 15,000 to 20,000 clones, 80% to 90% of them seen only once. The chain couples TRBV20-1 to TRBJ1-1, with 8 bases lining up with TRBD1. The sequence derives from an adult with an advanced solid tumor such as melanoma, head and neck, liver or kidney cancer. This specimen consisted of CD4+ or CD8+ T cells sorted from blood, obtained in a trial of the OX40 agonist ivuxolimab. This CDR3 reads CSAAQGVAFF. CDR3 coding DNA: TGCAGTGCCGCACAGGGGGTGGCTTTCTTT.